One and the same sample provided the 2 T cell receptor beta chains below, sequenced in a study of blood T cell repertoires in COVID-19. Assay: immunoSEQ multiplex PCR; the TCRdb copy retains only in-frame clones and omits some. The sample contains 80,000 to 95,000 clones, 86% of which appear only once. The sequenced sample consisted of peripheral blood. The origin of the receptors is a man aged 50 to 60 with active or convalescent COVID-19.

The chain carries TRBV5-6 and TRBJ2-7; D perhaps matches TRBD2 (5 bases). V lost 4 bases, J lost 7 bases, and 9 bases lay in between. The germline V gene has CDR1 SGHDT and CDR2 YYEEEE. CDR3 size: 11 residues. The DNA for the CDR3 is TGTGCCAGCAGCCGGCGAGGGGAGCAGTACTTC. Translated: CASSRRGEQYF.

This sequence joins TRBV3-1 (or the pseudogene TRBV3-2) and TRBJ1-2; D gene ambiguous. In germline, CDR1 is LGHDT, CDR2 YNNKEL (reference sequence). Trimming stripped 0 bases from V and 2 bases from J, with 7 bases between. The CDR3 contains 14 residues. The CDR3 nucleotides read TGTGCCAGCAGCCAAGAACCGGGGAACTATGGCTACACCTTC. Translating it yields CASSQEPGNYGYTF.